Listed below are T cell receptor beta chains from one sample, sequenced in a study of blood T cell repertoires in COVID-19. TCRdb's copy holds only in-frame clones and misses some; the assay was immunoSEQ multiplex PCR. The repertoire holds about 38,000 clones, with 70% to 90% as singletons. The specimen sequenced was peripheral blood. The receptors come from a middle-aged man with active COVID-19. Each CDR3 is given with its conserved first and last residue. D genes are given only for firm matches. Clone sizes are given selectively: once, few, many, or a class where the clone is expanded.

TRBJ2-3 few . TRBV5-1 CASSLAAGAVTDTQYF TGCGCCAGCAGCTTGGCGGCAGGGGCTGTTACAGATACGCAGTATTTT
TRBJ2-7 few TRBD1 TRBV7-8 CASSYPGGRYEQYF TGTGCCAGCAGCTATCCAGGGGGCCGCTACGAGCAGTACTTC
TRBJ1-6 once . TRBV4-3 CASSPKGLSYNSPLHF TGCGCCAGCAGCCCAAAGGGACTCTCCTATAATTCACCCCTCCACTTT
TRBJ1-1 . . TRBV7-9 CASSSQRTEAFF TGTGCCAGCAGCTCACAACGTACTGAAGCTTTCTTT
TRBJ2-1 . . TRBV5-1 CASSPSSRGAVYNEQFF TGCGCCAGCAGCCCATCTTCCCGGGGGGCTGTCTACAATGAGCAGTTCTTC
TRBJ2-7 medium-sized . TRBV4-2 CASSQRLRRSDEQYF TGTGCCAGCAGCCAGAGGCTACGGCGAAGTGACGAGCAGTACTTC
TRBJ1-4 . TRBD1 TRBV9 CASSPQSGQYNEKLFF TGTGCCAGCAGCCCCCAATCGGGACAGTATAATGAAAAACTGTTTTTT
TRBJ2-1 . TRBD2 TRBV7-8 CASSSLSGVDEQFF TGTGCCAGCAGCTCCCTTAGCGGGGTGGATGAGCAGTTCTTC
TRBJ2-3 . . TRBV2 CASSVQGPTDTQYF TGTGCCAGCAGTGTGCAGGGGCCCACAGATACGCAGTATTTT
TRBJ1-1 few . TRBV7-9 CASRPGHMNTEAFF TGTGCCAGCAGACCGGGACACATGAACACTGAAGCTTTCTTT
TRBJ2-7 . . TRBV28 CASSPGLSYEQYF TGTGCCAGCAGTCCGGGACTTTCCTACGAGCAGTACTTC
TRBJ2-7 few . TRBV5-4 CASSPAYYSYEQYF TGTGCCAGCAGCCCTGCCTACTATAGCTACGAGCAGTACTTC
TRBJ2-7 . . TRBV10-1 CASSNSRVGSYEQYF TGCGCCAGCAGTAATTCCAGGGTCGGCTCCTACGAGCAGTACTTC
TRBJ2-1 . TRBD2 TRBV4-2 CASSQEWQGLAGVNNEQFF TGTGCCAGCAGCCAAGAATGGCAGGGACTAGCGGGGGTGAACAATGAGCAGTTCTTC
TRBJ2-1 . TRBD1 TRBV6-6 CASSWSGGTNEQFF TGTGCCAGCAGTTGGTCAGGGGGCACGAATGAGCAGTTCTTC
TRBJ1-3 . . TRBV27 CASSYSGDSGNTIYF TGTGCCAGCAGTTATTCAGGCGACTCTGGAAACACCATATATTTT
TRBJ2-3 . TRBD1 TRBV6-2/TRBV6-3 CASSYPGQGADTQYF TGTGCCAGCAGTTACCCCGGACAGGGAGCAGATACGCAGTATTTT
TRBJ2-7 . . TRBV19 CASSIGQGSYEQYF TGTGCCAGTAGTATAGGGCAGGGGTCCTACGAGCAGTACTTC
TRBJ1-2 . . TRBV10-3 CAISLGGNGYTF TGTGCCATCAGTCTTGGGGGGAATGGCTACACCTTC
TRBJ1-1 . . TRBV19 CASSFNTEAFF TGTGCCAGTAGCTTTAACACTGAAGCTTTCTTT
TRBJ1-1 once TRBD1 TRBV5-1 CASSSRQGSRWVNTEAFF TGCGCCAGCAGCTCCAGACAGGGTTCGAGGTGGGTGAACACTGAAGCTTTCTTT
TRBJ2-2 . TRBD1 TRBV27 CASSLRTGLAGELFF TGTGCCAGCAGCTTGCGGACAGGGTTGGCCGGGGAGCTGTTTTTT